Listed here are 27 T cell receptor beta chains from one sample, sequenced in a study of control samples from healthy donors and cancer patients. This table comes from immunoSEQ multiplex PCR, and its TCRdb copy is limited to in-frame clones, with some not included. The repertoire holds about 84,000 clones, 91% seen once, with roughly 15% in the top ten. Material for sequencing was blood. The receptor set was obtained from a man aged 45-60 years in good health.

The chain links TRBV19 to TRBJ2-5; 9 positions match TRBD2. Germline lookup yields CDR1 LNHDA and CDR2 SQIVND (reference sequence). This CDR3 has 19 amino acids. After removal of 3 bases from V and 0 bases from J, the junction contained 14 bases not matched to a gene. CDR3 in DNA: TGTGCCAGTAGTATTCGAGTAGCGGGAGTTAGTTCGTACCAAGAGACCCAGTACTTC. It is translated as CASSIRVAGVSSYQETQYF.

The table lists this clone with a count of one. The gene calls are TRBV19 and TRBJ1-2; maybe TRBD1 (5 bases). Between the trimmed V and J ends, which lost 6 bases and 1 base, there was a span of 15 bases. The length of the CDR3 is 15 residues. Germline V gene sequence: CDR1 LNHDA, CDR2 SQIVND (reference sequence). The CDR3 is CASRGDGTVNYGYTF. The DNA of the CDR3 is TGTGCCAGTAGGGGGGACGGTACCGTTAACTATGGCTACACCTTC. Full variable domain (rest looked up from reference TRBV19 and TRBJ1-2): DGGITQSPKYLFRKEGQNVTLSCEQNLNHDAMYWYRQDPGQGLRLIYYSQIVNDFQKGDIAEGYSVSREKKESFPLTVTSAQKNPTAFYLCASRGDGTVNYGYTFGSGTRLTVV.

The chain carries TRBV5-5 and TRBJ1-5; no firm D call. Germline CDR1 and CDR2: SGHKS and YYEKEE (reference sequence). Trimming stripped 2 bases from V and 4 bases from J, with 13 bases between. The CDR3 covers 15 residues. The DNA for the CDR3 is TGTGCCAGCAGCTTCGACTTGGGTAGTAATCAGCCCCAGCATTTT. Encoded protein: CASSFDLGSNQPQHF. The variable domain in full, with the rest retrieved from reference TRBV5-5 and TRBJ1-5, is DAGVTQSPTHLIKTRGQQVTLRCSPISGHKSVSWYQQVLGQGPQFIFQYYEKEERGRGNFPDRFSARQFPNYSSELNVNALLLGDSALYLCASSFDLGSNQPQHFGDGTRLSIL.

This sequence joins TRBV15 and TRBJ1-5; D perhaps matches TRBD1 (5 bases). Germline V CDR1 and CDR2: LNHNV, YYDKDF (reference sequence). V was shortened by 0 bases and J by 4 bases, with 10 bases between the two germline ends. The length of the CDR3 is 15 residues. The CDR3 coding sequence is TGTGCCACCAGCAGAGATTCCGGGGCGAATCAGCCCCAGCATTTT. It translates to CATSRDSGANQPQHF. Filled out from reference TRBV15 and TRBJ1-5, the complete variable domain reads DAMVIQNPRYQVTQFGKPVTLSCSQTLNHNVMYWYQQKSSQAPKLLFHYYDKDFNNEADTPDNFQSRRPNTSFCFLDIRSPGLGDTAMYLCATSRDSGANQPQHFGDGTRLSIL.

The chain joins TRBV4-2 to TRBJ2-1; D is perhaps TRBD1 (6 bases). This CDR3 has 17 amino acids. The ends were cut back, 0 bases at V and 4 bases at J, with 16 bases in the middle. Germline V CDR1 and CDR2: LGHNA, YNFKEQ. CDR3 sequence (DNA): TGTGCCAGCAGCCAAGACTATCGGGACAATATTTACAATGAGCAGTTCTTC. This encodes CASSQDYRDNIYNEQFF.

The chain employs TRBV9 and TRBJ1-2; D gene unclear. Trimming left V 0 bases short and J 7 bases short, with 16 bases between. The germline CDR1 and CDR2 sequences are SGDLS and YYNGEE. The CDR3 is 15 amino acids. CDR3 bases: TGTGCCAGCAGCGTAGGATCCCGGGCAGTGCGTGGCTACACCTTC. Amino acids: CASSVGSRAVRGYTF. Variable domain in full (rest from reference TRBV9 and TRBJ1-2): DSGVTQTPKHLITATGQRVTLRCSPRSGDLSVYWYQQSLDQGLQFLIQYYNGEERAKGNILERFSAQQFPDLHSELNLSSLELGDSALYFCASSVGSRAVRGYTFGSGTRLTVV.

The chain links TRBV5-6 to TRBJ1-1; 8 nucleotides match TRBD1. Germline CDR1 reads SGHDT; CDR2 reads YYEEEE. CDR3 length: 14 amino acids. After removal of 5 bases from V and 1 base from J, the junction contained 4 bases not matched to a gene. Here the CDR3 reads CASSGQGRNTEAFF. The CDR3 nucleotides read TGTGCCAGCAGTGGACAGGGAAGGAACACTGAAGCTTTCTTT.

This chain uses TRBV27 with TRBJ2-3, with D unclear. This CDR3 has 13 amino acids. Germline CDR1 and CDR2: MNHEY and SMNVEV (reference sequence). The V and J ends lost 3 bases and 1 base respectively, with 5 bases between them. The CDR3 sequence: CASSFWGTDTQYF. The CDR3 DNA sequence: TGTGCCAGCAGTTTTTGGGGCACAGATACGCAGTATTTT.

J is TRBJ1-3 and V is TRBV19, with TRBD1 identical over 7 bases. With V trimmed by 5 bases and J by 7 bases, 8 bases remained unmatched. Germline values: CDR1 LNHDA, CDR2 SQIVND (reference sequence). This CDR3 is 14 amino acids long. Here the CDR3 reads CASSPPSGGNTIYF. CDR3 bases: TGTGCCAGTAGTCCCCCTTCAGGGGGGAACACCATATATTTT.

This rearrangement joins TRBV27 to TRBJ2-3; no clear D. Looked up from germline, CDR1 is MNHEY and CDR2 is SMNVEV (reference sequence). V was clipped by 7 bases and J by 4 bases, with 9 bases between them. This CDR3 is 12 amino acids long. The CDR3 region is CASKQVPDTQYF. As DNA, the CDR3 is TGTGCCAGCAAACAAGTCCCAGATACGCAGTATTTT.

The chain carries TRBV11-2 and TRBJ2-5; TRBD1 is a possible D gene (5 bases). The CDR3 contains 13 residues. Germline V gene data show CDR1 as SGHAT and CDR2 as FQNNGV. V lost 1 base to trimming and J lost 3 bases, with 6 bases between them. This chain's CDR3 is CASSLVREETQYF. Written as DNA, the CDR3 is TGTGCCAGCAGCTTAGTCAGGGAAGAGACCCAGTACTTC.

In nucleotides, the CDR3 is TGTGCCAGCAGTGAGTCACAGGGCTACAATGAGCAGTTCTTC. Encoded protein: CASSESQGYNEQFF. The chain uses TRBV6-1 and TRBJ2-1; TRBD1 is a possible D gene (6 bases). CDR3 size: 14 residues. Deletions cut 3 bases from V and 3 bases from J, with 9 bases between. Germline CDR1 and CDR2: MNHNS and SASEGT.

The genes are TRBV4-3 and TRBJ2-5; possible D gene TRBD1, 6 bases. The V end lost 2 bases, the J end lost 7 bases, and 11 bases lay between the germline ends. The germline CDR1 and CDR2 sequences are LGHNA and YSLEER. The CDR3 length is 13 residues. The CDR3 here is CASSQTGFGTQYF. The CDR3 coding sequence is TGCGCCAGCAGCCAAACAGGGTTTGGGACCCAGTACTTC.

The CDR3 loop is CASSRGVGELFF. In nucleotides, the CDR3 is TGTGCCAGTAGTAGGGGGGTCGGGGAGCTGTTTTTT. The rearrangement links TRBV19 to TRBJ2-2, with a tentative D call TRBD2 (6 bases). Germline values: CDR1 LNHDA, CDR2 SQIVND (reference sequence). Trimming took 4 bases from V and 7 from J, leaving 7 bases between them. The length of the CDR3 is 12 residues.

This clone was counted once. This chain joins TRBV10-1 and TRBJ2-3; D is perhaps TRBD2 (5 bases). Trimming left V 1 base short and J 3 bases short, with 14 bases between. Germline-derived CDR1 and CDR2 are WNHNN and SYGVQD (reference sequence). There are 16 residues in the CDR3. The CDR3: CASSEFESSLTDTQYF. CDR3 DNA: TGCGCCAGCAGTGAGTTTGAGTCTAGCTTGACAGATACGCAGTATTTT.

This clone was seen only once. This chain links TRBV6-6 with TRBJ1-2, with 9 bases fitting TRBD1. CDR1 and CDR2 (germline): MNHNY, SVGAGI (reference sequence). The CDR3 runs 14 residues. The V segment lost 4 bases and the J segment 6 bases; nucleotides outside the gene matches: 6. CDR3 bases: TGTGCCAGCAGTTCCGGGACAGGGTTCGATGGCTACACCTTC. Translation gives CASSSGTGFDGYTF.

The V and J genes are TRBV19 and TRBJ2-7, with D perhaps matching TRBD2 (5 bases). The V gene's germline CDR1 is LNHDA and CDR2 SQIVND (reference sequence). This CDR3 has 15 amino acids. V dropped 6 bases and J dropped 0 bases, with 15 bases sitting between them. CDR3 sequence reads: CASRNQDLNSYEQYF. CDR3 coding DNA: TGTGCCAGTAGGAATCAGGACTTGAACTCCTACGAGCAGTACTTC.

The DNA for the CDR3 is TGTGCCAGCAGCCGGGGGACGGCGAACACTGAAGCTTTCTTT. Protein sequence: CASSRGTANTEAFF. The chain is built from TRBV9 and TRBJ1-1, with D perhaps TRBD1 (5 bases). V dropped 4 bases and J dropped 1 base, with 11 bases sitting between them. The CDR3 runs 14 residues. The V gene's germline CDR1 is SGDLS and CDR2 YYNGEE.

The CDR3: CASSWAGANIQYF. The CDR3 coding sequence is TGTGCCAGCAGTTGGGCAGGGGCAAACATTCAGTACTTC. The rearrangement uses TRBV27 and TRBJ2-4, with a possible D match to TRBD1 (6 bases). V was pared by 4 bases and J by 6 bases, with 10 bases between. The CDR3 extends over 13 amino acids. CDR1 and CDR2 from the germline V gene are MNHEY and SMNVEV (reference sequence).

This chain links TRBV6-5 with TRBJ1-5; possibly TRBD1 for D (5 bases). The CDR3 is 14 residues long. From germline, CDR1 is MNHEY and CDR2 SVGAGI. V gave up 7 bases and J gave up 6 bases, with 16 bases separating them. The CDR3 spells CASTDSGGLQPQHF. CDR3 in DNA: TGTGCCAGCACCGACAGTGGAGGGCTTCAGCCCCAGCATTTT.

The DNA for the CDR3 is TGTGCCAGCAGCTTCGGACCAAGCGGGGGTTCCTACGAGCAGTACTTC. It codes for CASSFGPSGGSYEQYF. The rearrangement joins TRBV5-6 to TRBJ2-7, with 8 bases identical to TRBD2. The junction had 8 bases not matched to a gene; V was cut back by 2 bases and J by 1 base. This CDR3 comprises 16 residues. Germline V gene sequence: CDR1 SGHDT, CDR2 YYEEEE.

This chain joins TRBV6-5 and TRBJ1-1, with D unclear. Trimming removed 7 bases at V and 3 bases at J, with 15 bases between. The germline V gene encodes CDR1 MNHEY and CDR2 SVGAGI. CDR3 size: 14 residues. The CDR3 sequence: CASTGRGRDTEAFF. The CDR3 nucleotides read TGTGCCAGCACCGGTAGAGGGAGGGACACTGAAGCTTTCTTT.

The chain is built from TRBV3-1 (or the pseudogene TRBV3-2) and TRBJ2-1; perhaps TRBD2 as D (6 bases). Between the trimmed V and J ends, which lost 3 bases and 7 bases, there was a span of 13 bases. Germline V gene sequence: CDR1 LGHDT, CDR2 YNNKEL (reference sequence). The CDR3 covers 14 residues. The CDR3 nucleotides are TGTGCCAGCAGCCAGGGGGGACTTTTAAATGAGCAGTTCTTC. This codes for CASSQGGLLNEQFF.

This chain links TRBV12-3 or TRBV12-4 with TRBJ1-2; D gene unclear. Trimming shortened V by 10 bases and J by 8 bases, and 17 bases separated the two germline ends. This CDR3 spans 12 amino acids. The CDR3 DNA is TGTGCCACCCGTCGGGTGTTATCGGGCTACACCTTC. Amino acid sequence: CATRRVLSGYTF.

DNA of the CDR3: TGTGCCAGCAGCGCCCGACAGGGGATAGGAGAGAAACTGTTTTTT. It is translated as CASSARQGIGEKLFF. V and J are TRBV9 and TRBJ1-4; 8 positions agree with TRBD1. CDR3 length: 15 amino acids. V gave up 3 bases and J gave up 11 bases; unmatched junction bases: 12. The V gene's germline CDR1 is SGDLS and CDR2 YYNGEE. Drawing the rest from reference TRBV9 and TRBJ1-4, the complete variable domain is DSGVTQTPKHLITATGQRVTLRCSPRSGDLSVYWYQQSLDQGLQFLIQYYNGEERAKGNILERFSAQQFPDLHSELNLSSLELGDSALYFCASSARQGIGEKLFFGSGTQLSVL.

V and J are TRBV5-1 and TRBJ1-3, with 7 bases aligning to TRBD1. The ends lost 0 bases at V and 0 bases at J; junction bases unmatched: 3. The CDR3 has 16 amino acids. Germline values: CDR1 SGHRS, CDR2 YFSETQ. In nucleotides, the CDR3 is TGCGCCAGCAGCTTGGCCGGGACAGCCTCTGGAAACACCATATATTTT. It encodes CASSLAGTASGNTIYF.

As to this clone: The junction departs from germline at one end; a sequencing error may be responsible. The CDR3 is CASTHPSTDTQFF. The CDR3 DNA reads TGTGCCAGTACCCACCCATCCACAGATACGCAGTTTTTT. The chain links TRBV19 to TRBJ2-3; no clear D. The CDR3 extends over 13 amino acids. Germline V gene sequence: CDR1 LNHDA, CDR2 SQIVND (reference sequence).